The 19 T cell receptor beta chains presented below share a single source sample, sequenced in a study of shared clonotypes between healthy human individuals. This table comes from immunoSEQ multiplex PCR, and its TCRdb copy is limited to in-frame clones, with some not included. The data contain approximately 710,000 clones, around 90% of them singletons. The sequenced sample was memory CD8+ T cells from PBMCs. Subset here: CD45RO+ cells pooled with CCR7-negative TemRA cells. These receptors came from a young man in good health. Some clones in this sample may be carry-over from other donors' samples.

The chain uses TRBV7-9 and TRBJ2-2, with TRBD2 matching over 11 bases. CDR3 length equals 19 residues. The V and J ends lost 4 bases and 4 bases, in that order; junction bases with no gene match: 14. Germline-derived CDR1 and CDR2 are SEHNR and FQNEAQ (reference sequence). The CDR3 DNA reads as TGTGCCAGCAGCTCGCGGTGGCTAGCGGGAGGTCCGGCCACCGGGGAGCTGTTTTTT. Translation gives CASSSRWLAGGPATGELFF.

The chain joins TRBV7-8 to TRBJ2-3, with D tentatively TRBD1 (6 bases). V shed 5 bases and J shed 2 bases, with 20 bases lying between them. CDR1 and CDR2 (germline): SGHVS, FQNEAQ. The CDR3 totals 17 residues. For the CDR3, the DNA is TGTGCCAGCAGCCTGACTCTACGGGACACCATCACAGATACGCAGTATTTT. It specifies CASSLTLRDTITDTQYF. Full variable domain (outside the CDR3, taken from reference TRBV7-8 and TRBJ2-3): GAGVSQSPRYKVAKRGQDVALRCDPISGHVSLFWYQQALGQGPEFLTYFQNEAQLDKSGLPSDRFFAERPEGSVSTLKIQRTQQEDSAVYLCASSLTLRDTITDTQYFGPGTRLTVL.

The chain joins TRBV27 to TRBJ2-3; no definite D call. Germline assignment: CDR1 MNHEY and CDR2 SMNVEV (reference sequence). The V end lost 0 bases, the J end lost 0 bases, and 7 bases lay between the germline ends. This CDR3 spans 15 amino acids. The DNA for the CDR3 is TGTGCCAGCAGTTTATCGATGGCTAGCACAGATACGCAGTATTTT. Encoded protein: CASSLSMASTDTQYF.

This clone has more than one count but fewer than ten. The rearrangement links TRBV27 to TRBJ2-1; 9 bases match TRBD1. Germline V gives CDR1 MNHEY, CDR2 SMNVEV (reference sequence). The V gene end was trimmed by 6 bases and the J gene end by 8 bases; junction bases not matched to a gene: 14. The CDR3 length is 16 residues. The CDR3 region has the DNA TGTGCCAGCAGCCCACTCGGGACAGGGAGTGCCCATGAGCAGTTCTTC. Protein sequence: CASSPLGTGSAHEQFF.

J is TRBJ1-5 and V is TRBV30, with a possible D match to TRBD1 (5 bases). Germline CDR1 reads GTSNPN; CDR2 reads SVGIG (reference sequence). The CDR3 has 18 amino acids. The germline V and J ends were trimmed by 1 base and 0 bases, with 19 bases remaining between them. The CDR3 loop is CAWSATPGLLYSNQPQHF. The CDR3 DNA sequence: TGTGCCTGGAGTGCGACTCCGGGACTGCTATATAGCAATCAGCCCCAGCATTTT.

This sequence joins TRBV4-3 and TRBJ2-7, with no clear D. The CDR3 runs 15 residues. V was cut by 1 base and J by 0 bases, with 10 bases left in between. Germline V lookup: CDR1 LGHNA, CDR2 YSLEER. The CDR3 coding sequence is TGCGCCAGCAGCCAAGTGCCGTCCCCCTCCTACGAGCAGTACTTC. Its translation is CASSQVPSPSYEQYF.

The V and J genes are TRBV4-1 and TRBJ2-1, with TRBD2 matching over 8 bases. V dropped 1 base and J dropped 6; count of bases not matched to a gene: 8. The CDR3 runs to 16 residues. Germline V gene data show CDR1 as MGHRA and CDR2 as YSYEKL. In nucleotides, the CDR3 is TGCGCCAGCAGCCAAGTCGGGAGGGCCGCCCCCAATGAGCAGTTCTTC. It specifies CASSQVGRAAPNEQFF.

The chain employs TRBV9 and TRBJ2-3, with 7 bases identical to TRBD2. Looked up from germline, CDR1 is SGDLS and CDR2 is YYNGEE. With 6 bases clipped from V and 0 bases from J, the junction kept 4 bases outside the gene matches. This CDR3 has 14 residues. The CDR3 region has the DNA TGTGCCAGCACAGTGGGGGGGAGCACAGATACGCAGTATTTT. As protein: CASTVGGSTDTQYF.

The chain is built from TRBV18 and TRBJ1-1; no firm D call. V gave up 3 bases and J gave up 2 bases, with 10 bases separating them. CDR1 is KGHSH and CDR2 is LQKENI in the germline V gene. The CDR3 is made up of 14 amino acids. CDR3 amino acids: CASSPAGRNTEAFF. The CDR3 DNA follows: TGTGCCAGCTCACCGGCCGGGAGAAACACTGAAGCTTTCTTT.

The chain carries TRBV7-2 and TRBJ2-7; D possibly corresponds to TRBD2 (6 bases). The CDR3 has 17 amino acids. The ends were cut back, 4 bases at V and 2 bases at J, with 21 bases in the middle. Germline values: CDR1 SGHTA, CDR2 FQGNSA. The CDR3 loop reads CASSYSMGGLRAYEQYF. The DNA for the CDR3 is TGTGCCAGCAGCTACAGCATGGGGGGACTCCGTGCCTACGAGCAGTACTTC.

The rearrangement joins TRBV6-1 to TRBJ2-5, with D uncertain. Germline V lookup: CDR1 MNHNS, CDR2 SASEGT. V lost 7 bases, J lost 2 bases, and 11 bases lay in between. The CDR3 runs 13 residues. For the CDR3, the DNA is TGTGCCAGCACGTCCCCCCCTCAAGAGACCCAGTACTTC. Its translation: CASTSPPQETQYF.

This sequence joins TRBV6-5 and TRBJ2-2; D is undetermined. This CDR3 is built from 13 residues. V was cut by 7 bases and J by 4 bases, with 10 bases left in between. CDR1 and CDR2 from the germline V gene are MNHEY and SVGAGI. For the CDR3, the DNA is TGTGCCAGCAATGATAGGCGCACCGGGGAGCTGTTTTTT. Translated, it gives CASNDRRTGELFF.

This clone was observed a single time. The chain carries TRBV9 and TRBJ2-7; TRBD1 agrees at 11 bases. From germline, CDR1 is SGDLS and CDR2 YYNGEE. There are 14 residues in the CDR3. The V segment lost 3 bases and the J segment 5 bases; nucleotides outside the gene matches: 4. As DNA, the CDR3 is TGTGCCAGCAGCGCGGACAGGGGGCCCAACGAGCAGTACTTC. This translates into CASSADRGPNEQYF. The complete variable domain, with remaining parts taken from reference TRBV9 and TRBJ2-7, reads DSGVTQTPKHLITATGQRVTLRCSPRSGDLSVYWYQQSLDQGLQFLIQYYNGEERAKGNILERFSAQQFPDLHSELNLSSLELGDSALYFCASSADRGPNEQYFGPGTRLTVT.

The chain links TRBV28 to TRBJ1-5; D is perhaps TRBD1 (5 bases). Germline lookup yields CDR1 MDHEN and CDR2 SYDVKM. V lost 1 base and J lost 7, with 8 bases in between. The CDR3 sequence is 13 residues long. The CDR3 coding sequence is TGTGCCAGCAGTTTATATCAGGGACAGCCCCAGCATTTT. Its translation is CASSLYQGQPQHF.

This chain connects TRBV4-1 to TRBJ1-1; no firm D call. The V and J ends lost 5 bases and 5 bases respectively, with 12 bases between them. Per germline, CDR1 MGHRA and CDR2 YSYEKL. CDR3 length equals 13 residues. The CDR3 DNA reads TGCGCCAGCAGCGTACGCAGCGCTACTGAAGCTTTCTTT. It codes for CASSVRSATEAFF.

V gene TRBV11-3 combines with J gene TRBJ2-1, with D tentatively TRBD2 (5 bases). CDR3 length: 13 amino acids. With 2 bases removed from V and 10 bases from J, the gap between germline ends came to 12 bases. The germline gives CDR1 SGHNT, CDR2 YENEEA. The CDR3 region is CASSLTLGIEQFF. The CDR3 DNA is TGTGCCAGCAGCTTAACACTCGGGATCGAGCAGTTCTTC.

The chain carries TRBV27 and TRBJ2-5; D not resolved. Trimming shortened V by 8 bases and J by 5 bases, and 12 bases separated the two germline ends. In germline, CDR1 is MNHEY, CDR2 SMNVEV (reference sequence). The CDR3 totals 12 residues. The CDR3, as DNA: TGTGCCAGCCGTCACCAAGGGGAGACCCAGTACTTC. This codes for CASRHQGETQYF.

The chain is built from TRBV27 and TRBJ1-5; tentatively, D is TRBD1 (5 bases). Trimming took 10 bases from V and 9 from J, leaving 13 bases between them. The CDR3 has 11 amino acids. Germline V gives CDR1 MNHEY, CDR2 SMNVEV (reference sequence). The CDR3 sequence is CAISPGGPQHF. The CDR3 coding sequence is TGTGCCATCTCTCCGGGGGGGCCCCAGCATTTT.

The rearrangement uses TRBV19 and TRBJ2-5, with 7 positions matching TRBD1. Germline CDR1 reads LNHDA; CDR2 reads SQIVND (reference sequence). V was pared by 3 bases and J by 4 bases, with 5 bases of the junction left unmatched. The CDR3 loop spans 14 amino acids. CDR3 residues: CASSIRTGPETQYF. CDR3 nucleotides: TGTGCCAGTAGTATTAGGACAGGCCCAGAGACCCAGTACTTC.